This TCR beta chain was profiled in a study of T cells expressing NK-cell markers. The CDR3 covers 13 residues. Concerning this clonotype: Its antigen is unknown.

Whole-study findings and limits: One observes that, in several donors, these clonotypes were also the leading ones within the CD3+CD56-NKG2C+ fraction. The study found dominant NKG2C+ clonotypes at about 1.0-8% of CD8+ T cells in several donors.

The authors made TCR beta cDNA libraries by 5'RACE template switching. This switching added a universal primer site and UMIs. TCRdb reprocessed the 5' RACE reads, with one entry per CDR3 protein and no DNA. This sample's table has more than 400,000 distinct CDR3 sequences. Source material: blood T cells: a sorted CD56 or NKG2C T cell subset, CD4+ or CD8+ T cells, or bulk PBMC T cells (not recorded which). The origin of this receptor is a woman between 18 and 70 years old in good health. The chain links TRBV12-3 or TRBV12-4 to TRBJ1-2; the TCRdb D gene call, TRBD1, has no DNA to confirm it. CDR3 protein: CASSFGHKGGYTF.